This TCR beta chain was sequenced in a study of Graves' ophthalmopathy and Graves' hyperthyroidism. V lost 1 base, J lost 3 bases, and 12 bases lay in between. The CDR3 contains 14 residues. CDR1 and CDR2 (germline): SQVTM, ANQGSEA. Stable hyperthyroidism meant no progression to ophthalmopathy within 18 months of follow-up. The study recruited hyperthyroidism patients aged 18 to 65 who were newly diagnosed, under 2 months' duration. As the template, RNA transcripts were used to amplify TCR beta CDR3 regions. First-round RT-PCR with HTBI primers preceded a second-round multiplex PCR. Each CDR3 protein is one row after TCRdb ran MiXCR on the multiplex PCR reads. The data contain about 370,000 distinct CDR3 sequences, approximately 18% of them singletons. This clonotype was seen repeatedly, ten times or more.

Sample: peripheral blood. The sequence derives from an adult woman with stable Graves' hyperthyroidism. This chain uses TRBV29-1 with TRBJ2-5; D gene uncertain. The CDR3 DNA is TGCAGCGTTGAAGGGAAATGGACGGAAGAGACCCAGTACTTC. Translation gives CSVEGKWTEETQYF.